This T cell receptor (beta chain) was recorded in a study of CD8 T cells in Susac syndrome. The CDR3 consists of 16 residues. The germline V gene encodes CDR1 SEHNR and CDR2 FQNEAQ (reference sequence). Trimming removed 4 bases from V and 3 bases from J; junction bases left unmatched: 8. CD8+ and CD4+ T cells from blood underwent TCR beta sequencing. Relapsing-remitting disease, either stable or active, was present in the treatment-naive patients who were the multiple sclerosis controls. The CD8+ and CD4+ T cells were negatively isolated, with the TEMRA cells enriched by FACS. cDNA came from approximately 0.5 to 1 ug RNA primed by random hexamers. Amplification of the TCR beta CDR3 was carried out by immunoSEQ multiplex PCR, which spanned a total of 54 Vbeta and 13 Jbeta segments. TCRdb ran MiXCR on the immunoSEQ multiplex PCR reads and lists one entry per CDR3 protein. The sample has around 69,000 distinct CDR3 sequences; just over 95% are singletons.

The origin of this receptor is a human donor with multiple sclerosis. The gene calls are TRBV7-9 and TRBJ2-7, with 11 bases matching TRBD1. Sequenced material: CD4+ T cells from PBMCs. DNA for the CDR3: TGTGCCAGCAGCTCACGGGACAGGGGGTCCCTCTACGAGCAGTACTTC. Residues: CASSSRDRGSLYEQYF.